This paragraph covers one TCR beta chain sequence. Its matching antigen is unknown. Looked up from germline, CDR1 is SGHTA and CDR2 is FQGNSA. Trimming took 0 bases from V and 1 from J; bases not matched to a gene: 2. The CDR3 is 15 residues long. This entry is derived from a study of early T cells in non-severe SARS-CoV-2 infection. Across the study: Unsorted whole blood bulk RNA was sequenced, with unpaired chains.

Findings of the study overall: Using VDJdb, the matching emphasized anti-spike CD8 responses while missing private and CD4 specificities.

Attached unique molecular identifiers marked individual cDNA molecules. TCRdb processed the 5' RACE reads anew with MiXCR; each CDR3 protein has one entry. Among 85,000 to 100,000 distinct CDR3 sequences, approximately 16% were seen once, and the ten largest hold 1.3%. This rearrangement joins TRBV7-2 to TRBJ2-5, with 7 positions matching TRBD1. The receptor was isolated from an adult who was a healthcare worker with PCR-confirmed SARS-CoV-2 infection or an uninfected control (not recorded which). What was sequenced was whole blood. CDR3 residues: CASSLADRRQETQYF. The CDR3 DNA sequence: TGTGCCAGCAGCTTAGCGGACAGGCGCCAAGAGACCCAGTACTTC.